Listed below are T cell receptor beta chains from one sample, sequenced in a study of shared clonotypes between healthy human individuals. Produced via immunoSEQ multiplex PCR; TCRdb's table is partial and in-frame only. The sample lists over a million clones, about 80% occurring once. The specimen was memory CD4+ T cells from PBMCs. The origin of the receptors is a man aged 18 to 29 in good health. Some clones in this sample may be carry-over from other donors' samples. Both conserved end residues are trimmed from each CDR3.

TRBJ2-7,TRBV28,ASSYYRLSYEQY
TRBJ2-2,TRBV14,ASSQSSGRRTGELF
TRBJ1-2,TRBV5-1,ASSLESVNYGYT
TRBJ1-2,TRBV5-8,ASSSTDAYNYGYT
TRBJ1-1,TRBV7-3,ASSGENTEAF
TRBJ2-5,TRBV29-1,SVEGPEKETQY
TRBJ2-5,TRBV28,ASSFVRIQETQY
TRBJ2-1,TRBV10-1,ASSDGTSRYEQF
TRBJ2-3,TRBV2,ASSPPQGREVTDTQY
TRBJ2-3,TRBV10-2,ATEERFRDTQY
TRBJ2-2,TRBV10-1,ASSENLNTGELF
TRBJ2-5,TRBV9,ASSAPLGGSAETQY